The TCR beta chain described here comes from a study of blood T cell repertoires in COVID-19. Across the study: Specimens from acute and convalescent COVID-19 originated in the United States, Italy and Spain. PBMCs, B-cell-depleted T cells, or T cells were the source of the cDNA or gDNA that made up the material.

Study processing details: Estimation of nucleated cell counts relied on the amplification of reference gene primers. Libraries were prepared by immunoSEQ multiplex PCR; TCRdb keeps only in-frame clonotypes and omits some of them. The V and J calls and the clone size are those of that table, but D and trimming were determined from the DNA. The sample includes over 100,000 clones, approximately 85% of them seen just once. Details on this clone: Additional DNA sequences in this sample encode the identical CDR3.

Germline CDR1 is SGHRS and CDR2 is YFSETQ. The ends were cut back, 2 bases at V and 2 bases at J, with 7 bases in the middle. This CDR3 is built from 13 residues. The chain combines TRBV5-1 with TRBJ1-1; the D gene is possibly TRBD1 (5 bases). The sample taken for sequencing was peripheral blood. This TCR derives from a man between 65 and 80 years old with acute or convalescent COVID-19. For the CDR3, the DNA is TGCGCCAGCAGCTTTCAGGGTAACACTGAAGCTTTCTTT. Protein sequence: CASSFQGNTEAFF.